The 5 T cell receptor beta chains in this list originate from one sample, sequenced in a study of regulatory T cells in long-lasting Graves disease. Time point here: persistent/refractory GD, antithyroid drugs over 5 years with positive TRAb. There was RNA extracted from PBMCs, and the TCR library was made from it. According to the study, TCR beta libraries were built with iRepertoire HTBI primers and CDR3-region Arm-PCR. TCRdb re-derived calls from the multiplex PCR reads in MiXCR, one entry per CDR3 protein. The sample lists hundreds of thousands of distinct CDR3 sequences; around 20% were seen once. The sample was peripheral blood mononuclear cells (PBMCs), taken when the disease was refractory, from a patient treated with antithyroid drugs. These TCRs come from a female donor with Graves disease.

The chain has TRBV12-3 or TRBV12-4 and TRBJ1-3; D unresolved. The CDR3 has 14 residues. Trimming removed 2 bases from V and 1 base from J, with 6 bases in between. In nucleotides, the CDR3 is TGTGCCAGCAGTTTATATGGATCTGGAAACACCATATATTTT. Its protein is CASSLYGSGNTIYF.

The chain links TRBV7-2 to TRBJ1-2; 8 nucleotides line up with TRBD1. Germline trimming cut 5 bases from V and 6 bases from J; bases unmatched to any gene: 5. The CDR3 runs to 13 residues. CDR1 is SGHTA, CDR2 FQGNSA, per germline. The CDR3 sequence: CASSPYRGDGYTF. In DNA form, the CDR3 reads TGTGCCAGCAGCCCCTACAGGGGGGATGGCTACACCTTC.

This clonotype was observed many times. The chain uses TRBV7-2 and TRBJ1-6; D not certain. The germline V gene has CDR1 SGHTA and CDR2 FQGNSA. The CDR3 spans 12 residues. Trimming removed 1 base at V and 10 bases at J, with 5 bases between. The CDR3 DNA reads TGTGCCAGCAGCTTAGTCTGGTCACCCCTCCACTTT. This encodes CASSLVWSPLHF.

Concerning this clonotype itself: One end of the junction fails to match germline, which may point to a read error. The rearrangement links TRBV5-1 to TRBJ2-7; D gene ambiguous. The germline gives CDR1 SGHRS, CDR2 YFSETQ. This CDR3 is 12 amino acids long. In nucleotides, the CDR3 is TGTGCCAGCAGCTTAACAACCTACGAGCAGTACTTC. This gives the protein CASSLTTYEQYF.

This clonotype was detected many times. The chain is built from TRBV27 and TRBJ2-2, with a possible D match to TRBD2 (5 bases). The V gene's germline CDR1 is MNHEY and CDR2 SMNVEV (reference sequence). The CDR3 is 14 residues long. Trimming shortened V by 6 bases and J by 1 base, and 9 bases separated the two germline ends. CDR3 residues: CASSSGMNTGELFF. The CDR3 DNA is TGTGCCAGCAGCTCGGGAATGAACACCGGGGAGCTGTTTTTT.